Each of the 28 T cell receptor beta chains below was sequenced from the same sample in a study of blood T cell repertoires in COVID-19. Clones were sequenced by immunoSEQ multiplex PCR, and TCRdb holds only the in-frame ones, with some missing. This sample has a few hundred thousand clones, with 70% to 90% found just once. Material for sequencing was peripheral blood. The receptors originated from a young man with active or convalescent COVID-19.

In DNA form, the CDR3 reads TGTGCCAGCACCTCTAGCGGGAGTTCTACGCAGTATTTT. It specifies CASTSSGSSTQYF. The V call is TRBV12-3 or TRBV12-4, the J call TRBJ2-3, with 10 bases identical to TRBD2. V lost 7 bases to trimming and J lost 8 bases; unmatched junction nucleotides: 6. CDR3 length: 13 amino acids.

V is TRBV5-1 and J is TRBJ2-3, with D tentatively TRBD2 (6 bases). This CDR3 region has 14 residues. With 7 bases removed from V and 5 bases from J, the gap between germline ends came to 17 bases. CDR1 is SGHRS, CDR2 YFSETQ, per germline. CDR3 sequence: CASQEGPGGDTQYF. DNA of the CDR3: TGCGCCAGCCAGGAGGGGCCTGGAGGAGATACGCAGTATTTT.

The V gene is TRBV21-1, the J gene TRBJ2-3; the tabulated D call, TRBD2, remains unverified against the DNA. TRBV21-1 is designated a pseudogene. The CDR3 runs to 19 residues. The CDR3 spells CASSTGTSGRVWSEDTQYF. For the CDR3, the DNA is TGTGCCAGCAGCACCGGGACTAGCGGGAGGGTATGGTCGGAAGATACGCAGTATTTT.

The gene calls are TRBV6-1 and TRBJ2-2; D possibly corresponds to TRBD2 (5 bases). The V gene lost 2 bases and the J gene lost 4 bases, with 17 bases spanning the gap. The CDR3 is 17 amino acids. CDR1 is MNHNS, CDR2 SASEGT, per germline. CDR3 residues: CASSEFYRSGVTGELFF. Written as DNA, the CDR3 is TGTGCCAGCAGTGAATTTTACCGCAGCGGTGTCACCGGGGAGCTGTTTTTT.

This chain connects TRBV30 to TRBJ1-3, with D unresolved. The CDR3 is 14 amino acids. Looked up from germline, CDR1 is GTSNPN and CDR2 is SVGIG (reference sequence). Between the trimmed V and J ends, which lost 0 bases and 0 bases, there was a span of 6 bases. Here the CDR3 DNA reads TGTGCCTGGAGTGTCGGGTTCTCTGGAAACACCATATATTTT. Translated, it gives CAWSVGFSGNTIYF.

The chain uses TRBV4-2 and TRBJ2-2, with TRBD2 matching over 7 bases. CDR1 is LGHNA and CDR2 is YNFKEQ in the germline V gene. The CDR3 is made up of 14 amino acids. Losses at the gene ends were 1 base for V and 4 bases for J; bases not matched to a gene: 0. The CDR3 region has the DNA TGTGCCAGCAGCCAAGCTAGCGGCACCGGGGAGCTGTTTTTT. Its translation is CASSQASGTGELFF.

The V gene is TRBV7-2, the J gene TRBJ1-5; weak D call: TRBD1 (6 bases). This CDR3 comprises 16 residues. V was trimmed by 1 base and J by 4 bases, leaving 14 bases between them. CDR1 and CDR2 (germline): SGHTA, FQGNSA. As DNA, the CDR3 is TGTGCCAGCAGCTTAGAAAGGGGGAGAGGTAATCAGCCCCAGCATTTT. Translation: CASSLERGRGNQPQHF.

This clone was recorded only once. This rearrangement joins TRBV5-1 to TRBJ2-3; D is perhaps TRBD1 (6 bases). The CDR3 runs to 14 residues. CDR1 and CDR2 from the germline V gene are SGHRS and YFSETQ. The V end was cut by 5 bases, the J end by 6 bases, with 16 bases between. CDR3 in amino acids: CASSSPGRGDTQYF. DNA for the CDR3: TGCGCCAGCAGTTCCCCTGGCAGGGGCGATACGCAGTATTTT.

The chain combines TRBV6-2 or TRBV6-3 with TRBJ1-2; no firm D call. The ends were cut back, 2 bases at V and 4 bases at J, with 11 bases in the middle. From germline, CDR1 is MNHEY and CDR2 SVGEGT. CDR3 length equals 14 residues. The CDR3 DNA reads TGTGCCAGCAGTTACGACGGAGGGTTCTATGGCTACACCTTC. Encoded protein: CASSYDGGFYGYTF.

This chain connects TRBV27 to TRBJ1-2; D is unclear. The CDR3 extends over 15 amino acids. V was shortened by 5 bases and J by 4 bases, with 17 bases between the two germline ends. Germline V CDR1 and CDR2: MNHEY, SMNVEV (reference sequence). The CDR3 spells CASSPSVPLTYGYTF. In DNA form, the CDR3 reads TGTGCCAGCAGTCCCTCGGTCCCGCTCACCTATGGCTACACCTTC.

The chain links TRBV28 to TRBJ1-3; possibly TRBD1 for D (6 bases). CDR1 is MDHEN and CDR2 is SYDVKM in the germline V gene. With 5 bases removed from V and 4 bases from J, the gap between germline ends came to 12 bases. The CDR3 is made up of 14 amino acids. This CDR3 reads CASSPSGTGNTIYF. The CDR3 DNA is TGTGCCAGCAGTCCCTCCGGGACAGGAAACACCATATATTTT.

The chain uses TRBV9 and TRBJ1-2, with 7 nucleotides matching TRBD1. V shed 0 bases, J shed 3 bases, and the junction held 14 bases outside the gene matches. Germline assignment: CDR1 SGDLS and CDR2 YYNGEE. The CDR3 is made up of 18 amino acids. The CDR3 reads CASSVGGGYRGSDYGYTF. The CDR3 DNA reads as TGTGCCAGCAGCGTAGGAGGAGGTTACAGGGGATCCGACTATGGCTACACCTTC.

The CDR3 DNA reads TGTGCCACCCGAGGGCCGTATCTTGGGGACACTGAAGCTTTCTTT. Amino acids: CATRGPYLGDTEAFF. The chain joins TRBV15 to TRBJ1-1, with no clear D. Germline V gene lookup returns CDR1 LNHNV and CDR2 YYDKDF (reference sequence). This CDR3 is built from 15 residues. With 8 bases removed from V and 3 bases from J, the gap between germline ends came to 19 bases.

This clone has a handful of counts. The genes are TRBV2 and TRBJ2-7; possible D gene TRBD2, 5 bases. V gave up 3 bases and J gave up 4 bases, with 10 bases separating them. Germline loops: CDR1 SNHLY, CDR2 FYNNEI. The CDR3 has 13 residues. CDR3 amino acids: CASSDRAAYEQYF. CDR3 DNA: TGTGCCAGCAGTGACCGAGCGGCGTACGAGCAGTACTTC.

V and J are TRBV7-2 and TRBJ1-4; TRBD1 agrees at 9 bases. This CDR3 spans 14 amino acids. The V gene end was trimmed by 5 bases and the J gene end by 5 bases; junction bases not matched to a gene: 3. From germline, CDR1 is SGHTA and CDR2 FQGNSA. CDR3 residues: CASSLTGGNEKLFF. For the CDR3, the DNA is TGTGCCAGCAGCCTAACAGGGGGCAATGAAAAACTGTTTTTT.

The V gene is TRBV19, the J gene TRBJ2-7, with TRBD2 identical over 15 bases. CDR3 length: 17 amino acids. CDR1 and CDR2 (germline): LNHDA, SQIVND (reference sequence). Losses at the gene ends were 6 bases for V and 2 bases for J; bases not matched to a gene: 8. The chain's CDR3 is CASSPRGLAGGPYEQYF. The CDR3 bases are TGTGCCAGTAGCCCCCGGGGACTAGCGGGAGGCCCCTACGAGCAGTACTTC.

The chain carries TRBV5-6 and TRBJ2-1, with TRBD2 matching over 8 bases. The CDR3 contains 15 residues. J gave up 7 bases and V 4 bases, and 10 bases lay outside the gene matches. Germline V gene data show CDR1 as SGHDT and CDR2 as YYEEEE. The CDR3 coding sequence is TGTGCCAGCAGCCGAGCGGGAGTTACCGGGAATGAGCAGTTCTTC. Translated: CASSRAGVTGNEQFF.

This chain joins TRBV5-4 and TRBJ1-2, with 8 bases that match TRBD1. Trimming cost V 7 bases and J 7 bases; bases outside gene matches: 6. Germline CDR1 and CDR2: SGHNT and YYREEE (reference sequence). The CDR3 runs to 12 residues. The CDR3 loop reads CASGQGNLGYTF. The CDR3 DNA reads TGTGCCAGCGGACAGGGAAATCTTGGCTACACCTTC.

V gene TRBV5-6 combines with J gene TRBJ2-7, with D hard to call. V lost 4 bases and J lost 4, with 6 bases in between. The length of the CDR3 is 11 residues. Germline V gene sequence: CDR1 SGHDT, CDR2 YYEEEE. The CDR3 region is CASSGRYEQYF. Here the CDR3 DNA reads TGTGCCAGCAGCGGCCGATACGAGCAGTACTTC.

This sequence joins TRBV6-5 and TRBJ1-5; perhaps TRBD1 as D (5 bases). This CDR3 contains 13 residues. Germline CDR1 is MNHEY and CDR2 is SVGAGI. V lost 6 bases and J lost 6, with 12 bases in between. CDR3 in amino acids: CASRLGRGQPQHF. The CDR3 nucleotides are TGTGCCAGCAGGCTCGGGAGGGGTCAGCCCCAGCATTTT.

CDR3 sequence reads: CASSDRGTKDTQYF. CDR3 nucleotide sequence: TGCGCCAGCAGTGACAGGGGAACTAAGGATACGCAGTATTTT. The chain is built from TRBV10-1 and TRBJ2-3, with D tentatively TRBD1 (6 bases). The V end lost 3 bases, the J end lost 6 bases, and 13 bases lay between the germline ends. Germline CDR1 WNHNN, CDR2 SYGVQD (reference sequence). This CDR3 is built from 14 residues.

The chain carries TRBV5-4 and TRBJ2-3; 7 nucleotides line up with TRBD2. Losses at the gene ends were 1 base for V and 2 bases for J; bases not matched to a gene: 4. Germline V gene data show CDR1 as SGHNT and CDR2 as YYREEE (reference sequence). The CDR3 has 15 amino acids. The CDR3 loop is CASSLRGSLTDTQYF. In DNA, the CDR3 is TGTGCCAGCAGCTTGCGCGGGAGCCTCACAGATACGCAGTATTTT.

DNA of the CDR3: TGCGCCAGCAGCGCCGGGGGAGGGGAAAAACTGTTTTTT. This sequence encodes CASSAGGGEKLFF. The V gene is TRBV5-1, the J gene TRBJ1-4, with a weak D call TRBD1 (5 bases). Trimming left V 4 bases short and J 8 bases short, with 12 bases between. In germline, CDR1 is SGHRS, CDR2 YFSETQ. The CDR3 is 13 residues long.

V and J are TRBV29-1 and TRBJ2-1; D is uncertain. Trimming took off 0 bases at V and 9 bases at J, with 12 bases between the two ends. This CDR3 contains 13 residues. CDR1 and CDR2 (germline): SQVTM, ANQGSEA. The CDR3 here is CSVEDLLVVEQFF. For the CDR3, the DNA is TGCAGCGTTGAAGATCTGCTAGTCGTTGAGCAGTTCTTC.

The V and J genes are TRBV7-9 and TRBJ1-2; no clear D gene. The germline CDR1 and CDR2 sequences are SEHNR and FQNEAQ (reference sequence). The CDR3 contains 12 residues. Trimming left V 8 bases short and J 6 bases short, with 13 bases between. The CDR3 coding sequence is TGTGCCAGCGACTCCCCGTGGGATGGCTACACCTTC. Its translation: CASDSPWDGYTF.

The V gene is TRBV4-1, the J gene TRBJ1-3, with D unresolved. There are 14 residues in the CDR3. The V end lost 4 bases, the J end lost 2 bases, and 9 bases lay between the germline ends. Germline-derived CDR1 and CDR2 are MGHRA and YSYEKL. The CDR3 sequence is CASSRLAAGNTIYF. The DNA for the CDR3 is TGCGCCAGCAGCCGTCTGGCAGCTGGAAACACCATATATTTT.

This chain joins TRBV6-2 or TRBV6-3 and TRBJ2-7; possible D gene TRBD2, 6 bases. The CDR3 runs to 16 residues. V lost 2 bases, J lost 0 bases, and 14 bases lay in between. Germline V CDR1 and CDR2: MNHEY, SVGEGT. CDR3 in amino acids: CASSYGDSGSSYEQYF. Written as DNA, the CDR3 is TGTGCCAGCAGTTACGGTGATAGCGGCAGCTCCTACGAGCAGTACTTC.

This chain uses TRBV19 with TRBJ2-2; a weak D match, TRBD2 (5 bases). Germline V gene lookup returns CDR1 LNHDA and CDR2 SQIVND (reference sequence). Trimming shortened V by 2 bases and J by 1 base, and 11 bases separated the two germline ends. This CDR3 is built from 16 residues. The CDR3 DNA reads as TGTGCCAGTAGTATAAAACTAGGGATGAACACCGGGGAGCTGTTTTTT. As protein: CASSIKLGMNTGELFF.